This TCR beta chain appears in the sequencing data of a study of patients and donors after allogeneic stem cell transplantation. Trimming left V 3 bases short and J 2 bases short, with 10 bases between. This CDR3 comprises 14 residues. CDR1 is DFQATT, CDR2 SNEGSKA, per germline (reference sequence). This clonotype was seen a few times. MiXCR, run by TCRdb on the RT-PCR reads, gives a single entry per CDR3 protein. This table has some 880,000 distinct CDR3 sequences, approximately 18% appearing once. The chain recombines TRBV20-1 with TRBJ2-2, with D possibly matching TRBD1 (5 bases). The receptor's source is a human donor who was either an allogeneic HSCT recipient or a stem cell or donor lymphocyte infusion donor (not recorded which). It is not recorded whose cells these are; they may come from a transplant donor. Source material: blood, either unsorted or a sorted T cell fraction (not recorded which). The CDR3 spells CSASRQGNTGELFF. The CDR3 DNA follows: TGCAGTGCTAGTAGGCAGGGAAACACCGGGGAGCTGTTTTTT.